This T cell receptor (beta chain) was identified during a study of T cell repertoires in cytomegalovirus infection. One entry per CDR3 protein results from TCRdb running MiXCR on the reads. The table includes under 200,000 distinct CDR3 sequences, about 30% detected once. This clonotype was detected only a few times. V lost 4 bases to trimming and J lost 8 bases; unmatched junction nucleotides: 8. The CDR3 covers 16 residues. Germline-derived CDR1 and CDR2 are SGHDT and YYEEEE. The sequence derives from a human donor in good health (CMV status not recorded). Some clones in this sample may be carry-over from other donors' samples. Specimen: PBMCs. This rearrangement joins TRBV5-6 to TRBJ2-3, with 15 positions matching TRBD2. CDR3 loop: CASSLRTSGGAGTQYF. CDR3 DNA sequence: TGTGCCAGCAGCCTACGGACTAGCGGGGGGGCCGGTACGCAGTATTTT.